Here is one TCR beta chain with its context. It has no known antigen specificity. No much larger clonotype is one base removed from it; base qualities were not supplied. This entry is derived from a study of cytomegalovirus exposure and HLA in healthy donors (dated 2017 in TCRdb). At the level of the whole study: According to a later analysis, the roughly 120 validation repertoires were produced on the same platform as the roughly 700 repertoires of the first cohort. The study was designed to test whether signatures of past pathogen exposure could be identified by cataloging public T cell receptors. In addition to the first cohort of roughly 670 subjects, a separate validation cohort of 120 different subjects was used. High-throughput TCR immunosequencing, statistical association of individual TCRs with disease status, and machine learning were combined to predict cytomegalovirus infection status.

There are 15 amino acids in the CDR3, from cysteine to phenylalanine inclusive. CDR3 DNA is the only sequence kept; it has 45 bases, read in frame from the first base. Between the V and J ends, shortened by 0 bases and 2 bases respectively, the junction contains 11 bases. The germline V gene (reference sequence) provides CDR1 MNHEY and CDR2 SMNVEV. The library was prepared using the immunoSEQ multiplex PCR assay. The source study handled its data this way. A statistical classification framework was developed to diagnose cytomegalovirus status using the catalog of TCR beta chain sequences. Imported from immuneACCESS, the table was reduced by TCRdb to in-frame sequences with V and J called. These copies leave out some clones; in studies compared against another copy, an unresolved V gene accounts for under half, and the cause of the remainder is not known. V, J and clone size reflect that table, while D and trimming were determined from the DNA. This sample gives 65,000 to 75,000 clones in total; 96% of them show up just once. Roughly 4.7% of the sample lies in the top ten.

The donors belonged to the validation cohort of around 120 subjects, which was separate from the roughly 670-subject first cohort. General findings and caveats noted by the study authors: The authors suggested that the approach could potentially be generalized to other disease states and immunological phenotypes. In vitro tests confirmed that three of the cytomegalovirus-associated TCR beta chains recognize cytomegalovirus antigens. The classifier was reported to diagnose cytomegalovirus status with high specificity and sensitivity in both the original and validation cohorts. The validation cohort had no HLA typing available for a later analysis, so co-occurrence within that cohort was assessed over all 120 or so repertoires. The study gave a list of over 150 TCR beta chains associated with cytomegalovirus. A later analysis found that TCRs clustered in the first cohort also tended to co-occur in the roughly 120 validation repertoires, with more than 90% of cluster scores above 0. Across donors, most TCR sequences were observed very rarely, whereas some public TCRs were present in many individuals.

This clonotype was obtained from a woman younger than 30 in good health and CMV-seropositive. Sequencing input: PBMCs. The chain links TRBV27 with TRBJ2-7; the D gene cannot be named for sure. The CDR3 protein sequence reads: CASSLSWSRPYEQYF. The DNA is TGTGCCAGCAGTTTATCGTGGAGTCGGCCCTACGAGCAGTACTTC.